A selection of T cell receptor beta chains follows, all from one sample in a study of T-cell reconstitution after alpha-beta-depleted transplantation in children. From the PCR reads, TCRdb called clonotypes with MiXCR, one entry per CDR3 protein. This table has a few hundred thousand distinct CDR3 sequences, about a tenth appearing once. Material: PBMCs, obtained before TCRalphabeta/CD19-depleted stem cell transplant. These receptors were obtained from a boy in the first two years of life with acute myeloid leukemia, due to receive a stem cell transplant. Each CDR3 is given with its conserved first and last residue. D genes are given only for firm matches. The size field is filled for only some rows; it gives once, few, many or a size class.

d_call: -
j_call: TRBJ1-5
clone_size: -
v_call: TRBV12-3/TRBV12-4
cdr3_nt: TGTGCCAGCAGTTTAGAAGGCAGGGGAAGGATCCGGGATATCAGCAATCAGCCCCAGCATTTT
cdr3_aa: CASSLEGRGRIRDISNQPQHF

d_call: -
j_call: TRBJ2-5
clone_size: many
v_call: TRBV20-1
cdr3_nt: TGCAGTGCTAGAGTGCCCAGAGAGACCCAGTACTTC
cdr3_aa: CSARVPRETQYF

d_call: TRBD2
j_call: TRBJ2-1
clone_size: many
v_call: TRBV6-5
cdr3_nt: TGTGCCAGCAGTTACCATCGCGGGAGTGGGTACAATGAGCAGTTCTTC
cdr3_aa: CASSYHRGSGYNEQFF

d_call: -
j_call: TRBJ1-5
clone_size: few
v_call: TRBV2
cdr3_nt: TGTGCCAGCAGTGAATATCATAATCAGCCCCAGCATTTT
cdr3_aa: CASSEYHNQPQHF

d_call: TRBD2
j_call: TRBJ2-4
clone_size: many
v_call: TRBV11-2
cdr3_nt: TGTGCCAGCAGCTTAGACATAGCGGGCCGAGGGGCCAAAAACATTCAGTACTTC
cdr3_aa: CASSLDIAGRGAKNIQYF

d_call: -
j_call: TRBJ1-5
clone_size: many
v_call: TRBV12-3/TRBV12-4
cdr3_nt: TGTGCCAGCAGTTTAACAGAGGGGGATCAGCCCCAGCATTTT
cdr3_aa: CASSLTEGDQPQHF

d_call: -
j_call: TRBJ2-1
clone_size: -
v_call: TRBV7-6
cdr3_nt: TGTGCCAGCAGCTTAGGGGCGACGGGGGATGAGCAGTTCTTC
cdr3_aa: CASSLGATGDEQFF

d_call: TRBD2
j_call: TRBJ2-3
clone_size: many
v_call: TRBV10-3
cdr3_nt: TGTGCCACGAAGCCTTACCGACTAGCGGGGACGGATACGCAGTATTTT
cdr3_aa: CATKPYRLAGTDTQYF

d_call: TRBD1
j_call: TRBJ2-3
clone_size: many
v_call: TRBV12-3/TRBV12-4
cdr3_nt: TGTGCCAGCAGTTTGGGACAGGTCCGTTCGAGCACAGATACGCAGTATTTT
cdr3_aa: CASSLGQVRSSTDTQYF

d_call: TRBD1
j_call: TRBJ1-2
clone_size: -
v_call: TRBV7-9
cdr3_nt: TGTGCCAGCAGCGCCGGACAGGGGCCCGGCTACACCTTC
cdr3_aa: CASSAGQGPGYTF

d_call: -
j_call: TRBJ1-5
clone_size: few
v_call: TRBV7-9
cdr3_nt: TGTGCCAGCAGCTTAGGGGGGGGGACTAATAGCAATCAGCCCCAGCATTTT
cdr3_aa: CASSLGGGTNSNQPQHF

d_call: -
j_call: TRBJ1-5
clone_size: -
v_call: TRBV20-1
cdr3_nt: TGCAGTGCTAGAGATCACTCGGAGGCCTATCAGCCCCAGCATTTT
cdr3_aa: CSARDHSEAYQPQHF

d_call: TRBD1
j_call: TRBJ1-4
clone_size: many
v_call: TRBV12-3/TRBV12-4
cdr3_nt: TGTGCCAGCAGTCTGACAGGGGGGAATGAAAAACTGTTTTTT
cdr3_aa: CASSLTGGNEKLFF

d_call: -
j_call: TRBJ1-1
clone_size: few
v_call: TRBV5-6
cdr3_nt: TGTGCCAGCAGCTTGGATCAGGGTTATGCCACTGAAGCTTTCTTT
cdr3_aa: CASSLDQGYATEAFF

d_call: -
j_call: TRBJ2-4
clone_size: many
v_call: TRBV28
cdr3_nt: TGTGCCAGCACCATGGGGCCATTAGTGGTAGCCAAAAACATTCAGTACTTC
cdr3_aa: CASTMGPLVVAKNIQYF

d_call: -
j_call: TRBJ1-4
clone_size: many
v_call: TRBV5-5
cdr3_nt: TGTGCCAGCAGCTTGCAGGGAACTAATGAAAAACTGTTTTTT
cdr3_aa: CASSLQGTNEKLFF

d_call: -
j_call: TRBJ2-1
clone_size: many
v_call: TRBV12-5
cdr3_nt: TGTGCTAGCGACGAGCGGGTTTCCTACAATGAGCAGTTCTTC
cdr3_aa: CASDERVSYNEQFF

d_call: -
j_call: TRBJ2-7
clone_size: once
v_call: TRBV19
cdr3_nt: TGTGCCAGTAGTCTTGGAAAAAGGGGATACGAGCAGTACTTC
cdr3_aa: CASSLGKRGYEQYF

d_call: TRBD1
j_call: TRBJ2-7
clone_size: many
v_call: TRBV5-1
cdr3_nt: TGCGCCAGCAGCAGAGATGACAGGGCGTCGCTCTACGAGCAGTACTTC
cdr3_aa: CASSRDDRASLYEQYF

d_call: -
j_call: TRBJ2-5
clone_size: many
v_call: TRBV5-1
cdr3_nt: TGCGCCAGCAGCGTGCTCCCAGGGGGGTTAGAGACCCAGTACTTC
cdr3_aa: CASSVLPGGLETQYF

d_call: TRBD1
j_call: TRBJ2-1
clone_size: many
v_call: TRBV7-9
cdr3_nt: TGTGCCAGCAGCCGGGGACAGAGCTCCTACAATGAGCAGTTCTTC
cdr3_aa: CASSRGQSSYNEQFF

d_call: TRBD2
j_call: TRBJ2-1
clone_size: many
v_call: TRBV20-1
cdr3_nt: TGCAGTGCTAGCCAGGGACCGACTAGCGGCTCCTACAATGAGCAGTTCTTC
cdr3_aa: CSASQGPTSGSYNEQFF

d_call: TRBD2
j_call: TRBJ2-2
clone_size: many
v_call: TRBV4-3
cdr3_nt: TGCGCCAGCAGACTCGGACTAGCGGGAGGGGGCACCGGGGAGCTGTTTTTT
cdr3_aa: CASRLGLAGGGTGELFF

d_call: TRBD2
j_call: TRBJ2-2
clone_size: many
v_call: TRBV3-1
cdr3_nt: TGTGCCAGCAGCCAAGTTTCACTAGCGGGATTCGGGGAGCTGTTTTTT
cdr3_aa: CASSQVSLAGFGELFF

d_call: -
j_call: TRBJ2-2
clone_size: many
v_call: TRBV14
cdr3_nt: TGTGCCAGCAGCCGGCACACCGGGGAGCTGTTTTTT
cdr3_aa: CASSRHTGELFF

d_call: -
j_call: TRBJ1-4
clone_size: -
v_call: TRBV7-6
cdr3_nt: TGTGCCAGCAGCTCGCGTAGGTCGGGTGAAAAACTGTTTTTT
cdr3_aa: CASSSRRSGEKLFF

d_call: TRBD2
j_call: TRBJ2-3
clone_size: many
v_call: TRBV20-1
cdr3_nt: TGCAGTGCTAGCCCGAGCGGGGGGGCGGCAGATACGCAGTATTTT
cdr3_aa: CSASPSGGAADTQYF

d_call: -
j_call: TRBJ2-6
clone_size: many
v_call: TRBV5-1
cdr3_nt: TGCGCCAGCAGCTTGGCGGGACACTCTGGGGCCAACGTCCTGACTTTC
cdr3_aa: CASSLAGHSGANVLTF

d_call: TRBD2
j_call: TRBJ2-7
clone_size: many
v_call: TRBV7-2
cdr3_nt: TGTGCCAGCAGCTTAAGGGCTAGCGGGACCCTTCCCTACGAGCAGTACTTC
cdr3_aa: CASSLRASGTLPYEQYF

d_call: -
j_call: TRBJ1-5
clone_size: few
v_call: TRBV7-9
cdr3_nt: TGTGCCAGCAGCTTAGTAGGCGGGGTCAATCAGCCCCAGCATTTT
cdr3_aa: CASSLVGGVNQPQHF

d_call: TRBD1
j_call: TRBJ1-4
clone_size: -
v_call: TRBV30
cdr3_nt: TGTGCCTGGAGTGCGACAGGGAAGAAACTGTTTTTT
cdr3_aa: CAWSATGKKLFF

d_call: -
j_call: TRBJ1-2
clone_size: many
v_call: TRBV10-3
cdr3_nt: TGTGCCATCAGTGTCCAGGACACCTATGGCTACACCTTC
cdr3_aa: CAISVQDTYGYTF

d_call: TRBD1
j_call: TRBJ2-5
clone_size: many
v_call: TRBV7-2
cdr3_nt: TGTGCCAGCAGCCTTAGGACAGGATGGGAAGAGACCCAGTACTTC
cdr3_aa: CASSLRTGWEETQYF

d_call: -
j_call: TRBJ1-2
clone_size: many
v_call: TRBV7-2
cdr3_nt: TGTGCCAGCAGCTTAGATGGGACGGATGGCTACACCTTC
cdr3_aa: CASSLDGTDGYTF

d_call: TRBD2
j_call: TRBJ2-7
clone_size: few
v_call: TRBV19
cdr3_nt: TGTGCCAGTACCCCCGGACTAGCGGGAGTGTACTACGAGCAGTACTTC
cdr3_aa: CASTPGLAGVYYEQYF